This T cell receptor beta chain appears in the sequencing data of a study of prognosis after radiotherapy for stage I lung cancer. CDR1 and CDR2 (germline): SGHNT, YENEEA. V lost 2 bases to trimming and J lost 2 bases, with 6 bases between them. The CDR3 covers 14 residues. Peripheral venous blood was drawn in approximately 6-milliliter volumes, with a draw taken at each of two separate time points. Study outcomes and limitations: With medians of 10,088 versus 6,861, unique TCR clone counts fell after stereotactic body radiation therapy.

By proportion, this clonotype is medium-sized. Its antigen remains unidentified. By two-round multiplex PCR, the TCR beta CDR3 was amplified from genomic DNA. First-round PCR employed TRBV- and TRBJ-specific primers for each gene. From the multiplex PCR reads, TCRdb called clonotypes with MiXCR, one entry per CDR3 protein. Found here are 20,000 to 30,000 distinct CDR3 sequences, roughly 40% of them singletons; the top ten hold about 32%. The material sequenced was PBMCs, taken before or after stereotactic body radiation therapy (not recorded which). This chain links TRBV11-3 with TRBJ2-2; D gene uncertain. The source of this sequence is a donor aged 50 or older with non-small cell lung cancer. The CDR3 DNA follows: TGTGCCAGCAGCTTAACTCTAAACACCGGGGAGCTGTTTTTT. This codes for CASSLTLNTGELFF.